One sample yielded the 17 T cell receptor beta chains listed below, sequenced in a study of OX40 agonist ivuxolimab in advanced cancers. Clones were read by immunoSEQ multiplex PCR, and TCRdb kept only the in-frame ones, dropping some. The table shows roughly 80,000 clones, with more than 90% occurring only once. The sample in question was CD4+ or CD8+ T cells sorted from blood, obtained in a trial of the OX40 agonist ivuxolimab. The receptors originated from an adult with an advanced solid tumor such as melanoma, head and neck, liver or kidney cancer.

The chain employs TRBV25-1 and TRBJ2-3; no clear D. Trimming stripped 5 bases from V and 1 base from J, with 4 bases between. The V gene's germline CDR1 is MGHDK and CDR2 SYGVNS. The CDR3 sequence is 12 residues long. Here the CDR3 DNA reads TGTGCCAGCAGTTCGGGCACAGATACGCAGTATTTT. It encodes CASSSGTDTQYF.

The chain links TRBV7-2 to TRBJ2-5; TRBD2 matches 8 bases. The DNA end lines up better with TRBJ2-7; the J call may be wrong. CDR3 length: 14 amino acids. CDR1 is SGHTA and CDR2 is FQGNSA in the germline V gene. CDR3 sequence: CASSLTGGINEQYF. The CDR3 DNA reads TGTGCCAGCAGCTTAACGGGAGGGATAAACGAGCAGTACTTC.

This chain joins TRBV5-5 and TRBJ2-1, with D possibly TRBD2 on 5 matching bases. V dropped 0 bases and J dropped 1 base, with 11 bases sitting between them. From germline, CDR1 is SGHKS and CDR2 YYEKEE (reference sequence). The CDR3 is made up of 16 amino acids. The CDR3 region is CASSLDAWESYNEQFF. The CDR3 DNA is TGTGCCAGCAGCTTGGATGCTTGGGAGTCCTACAATGAGCAGTTCTTC.

The chain employs TRBV5-1 and TRBJ1-4; D remains unclear. Germline V gene data show CDR1 as SGHRS and CDR2 as YFSETQ. The CDR3 is 14 residues long. Trimming cost V 6 bases and J 2 bases, with 11 bases left between them. CDR3 sequence: CASTPTPTNEKLFF. The CDR3 nucleotides read TGCGCCAGCACCCCGACACCTACTAATGAAAAACTGTTTTTT.

The chain is built from TRBV5-6 and TRBJ1-2; 10 bases line up with TRBD1. The CDR3 extends over 16 amino acids. The V gene's germline CDR1 is SGHDT and CDR2 YYEEEE. J gave up 5 bases and V 4 bases, and 11 bases lay outside the gene matches. CDR3 protein: CASSGDRGEELYGYTF. The CDR3 DNA reads TGTGCCAGCAGCGGGGACAGGGGCGAAGAACTTTATGGCTACACCTTC.

This clone appeared once. The chain has TRBV7-9 and TRBJ1-1; TRBD1 might be the D (6 bases). With 5 bases removed from V and 1 base from J, the gap between germline ends came to 14 bases. Looked up from germline, CDR1 is SEHNR and CDR2 is FQNEAQ (reference sequence). The CDR3 spans 15 residues. CDR3 nucleotide sequence: TGTGCCAGCAGCCGGGACATTAACCGGAACACTGAAGCTTTCTTT. It encodes CASSRDINRNTEAFF.

This chain links TRBV4-1 with TRBJ1-2; D uncertain. The CDR3 sequence is 16 residues long. Germline V lookup: CDR1 MGHRA, CDR2 YSYEKL. V was shortened by 2 bases and J by 7 bases, with 20 bases between the two germline ends. CDR3 coding DNA: TGCGCCAGCAGCCAACCCACCGGACCTACTAGGCTTGGCTACACCTTC. This codes for CASSQPTGPTRLGYTF.

The chain recombines TRBV9 with TRBJ2-2; weak D call: TRBD2 (6 bases). The V gene lost 2 bases and the J gene lost 6 bases, with 11 bases spanning the gap. Germline CDR1 is SGDLS and CDR2 is YYNGEE. This CDR3 contains 14 residues. The CDR3 nucleotides read TGTGCCAGCAGCGTTATCGGAGGGTCCGGGGAGCTGTTTTTT. This sequence encodes CASSVIGGSGELFF. The whole variable domain, remainder taken from reference TRBV9 and TRBJ2-2, is DSGVTQTPKHLITATGQRVTLRCSPRSGDLSVYWYQQSLDQGLQFLIQYYNGEERAKGNILERFSAQQFPDLHSELNLSSLELGDSALYFCASSVIGGSGELFFGEGSRLTVL.

The rearrangement uses TRBV19 and TRBJ2-3; D perhaps matches TRBD1 (6 bases). The CDR3 is 15 residues long. V was shortened by 2 bases and J by 4 bases, with 13 bases between the two germline ends. Germline CDR1 reads LNHDA; CDR2 reads SQIVND (reference sequence). In nucleotides, the CDR3 is TGTGCCAGTAGTATATCGACAGGTAGTGCAGATACGCAGTATTTT. Translating gives CASSISTGSADTQYF.

The chain carries TRBV19 and TRBJ2-3; 10 bases agree with TRBD2. The V gene's germline CDR1 is LNHDA and CDR2 SQIVND (reference sequence). The CDR3 extends over 16 amino acids. V trimming: 4 bases; J trimming: 3 bases; junction bases outside the gene matches: 7. The CDR3 DNA follows: TGTGCCAGTAGTACCTTAGCGGGAGGATTGACAGATACGCAGTATTTT. This translates into CASSTLAGGLTDTQYF.

V usage is TRBV28 and J usage is TRBJ1-1, with D maybe TRBD1 (5 bases). V dropped 6 bases and J dropped 7 bases, with 15 bases sitting between them. There are 13 residues in the CDR3. The V gene's germline CDR1 is MDHEN and CDR2 SYDVKM. CDR3 sequence: CASSRERQIEAFF. CDR3 DNA: TGTGCCAGCAGCCGCGAGAGACAGATTGAAGCTTTCTTT. The entire variable domain, with the rest obtained from reference TRBV28 and TRBJ1-1, is as follows: DVKVTQSSRYLVKRTGEKVFLECVQDMDHENMFWYRQDPGLGLRLIYFSYDVKMKEKGDIPEGYSVSREKKERFSLILESASTNQTSMYLCASSRERQIEAFFGQGTRLTVV.

This clone has a single count. The chain combines TRBV11-3 with TRBJ1-1; possibly TRBD1 for D (5 bases). CDR1 and CDR2 from the germline V gene are SGHNT and YENEEA. The CDR3 length is 13 residues. V was trimmed by 4 bases and J by 5 bases, leaving 11 bases between them. CDR3 sequence reads: CASSSLWGTEAFF. The CDR3 DNA reads as TGTGCCAGCAGCTCACTCTGGGGGACTGAAGCTTTCTTT.

The chain recombines TRBV7-2 with TRBJ2-5; maybe TRBD1 (7 bases). The ends were cut back, 5 bases at V and 3 bases at J, with 13 bases in the middle. CDR1 and CDR2 from the germline V gene are SGHTA and FQGNSA. This CDR3 has 14 residues. The CDR3 reads CASSAQGGEETQYF. The CDR3 DNA reads TGTGCCAGCAGCGCCCAGGGGGGTGAAGAGACCCAGTACTTC.

CDR3 nucleotides: TGTGCCAGCAGTTTCCAGGGACTAGCCAAAAACATTCAGTACTTC. The encoded protein is CASSFQGLAKNIQYF. The chain joins TRBV28 to TRBJ2-4; tentatively, D is TRBD2 (6 bases). CDR1 and CDR2 from the germline V gene are MDHEN and SYDVKM. The CDR3 sequence is 15 residues long. V lost 3 bases and J lost 0, with 9 bases in between. The full variable domain, its missing parts supplied by reference TRBV28 and TRBJ2-4, is DVKVTQSSRYLVKRTGEKVFLECVQDMDHENMFWYRQDPGLGLRLIYFSYDVKMKEKGDIPEGYSVSREKKERFSLILESASTNQTSMYLCASSFQGLAKNIQYFGAGTRLSVL.

The chain combines TRBV10-3 with TRBJ1-2; tentative D call: TRBD1 (6 bases). V shed 8 bases and J shed 7 bases, with 20 bases lying between them. The CDR3 is 14 amino acids. Per the germline V gene, CDR1 is ENHRY and CDR2 is SYGVKD. This CDR3 reads CAIRTGGAVFGYTF. Written as DNA, the CDR3 is TGTGCCATCCGGACGGGGGGCGCCGTCTTTGGCTACACCTTC.

For this clone: This CDR3 is also generated by other DNA sequences in the sample. This rearrangement joins TRBV18 to TRBJ1-1; possibly TRBD1 for D (5 bases). Trimming removed 3 bases at V and 1 base at J, with 9 bases between. The CDR3 runs to 14 residues. From germline, CDR1 is KGHSH and CDR2 LQKENI. The CDR3 DNA sequence: TGTGCCAGCTCACCGGGGACCGAGAACACTGAAGCTTTCTTT. Translation gives CASSPGTENTEAFF.

This rearrangement joins TRBV6-1 to TRBJ2-7, with D possibly being TRBD1 (6 bases). Germline V gene lookup returns CDR1 MNHNS and CDR2 SASEGT. Between the trimmed V and J ends, which lost 2 bases and 0 bases, there was a span of 29 bases. The CDR3 has 21 residues. CDR3 DNA: TGTGCCAGCAGTGAACTATTGGGAAAAAAACCGGGACACCGAAGCTCCTACGAGCAGTACTTC. It encodes CASSELLGKKPGHRSSYEQYF.